Following are 32 T cell receptor beta chains from one sample sequenced in a study of cytomegalovirus exposure and HLA in healthy donors. It was with 60 Vbeta and 13 Jbeta primers that the PCR ran. Repertoires were generated with immunoSEQ multiplex PCR, while TCRdb's copy carries only in-frame clones and drops some. The sample carries around 150,000 clones, around 59% recorded once. Material: PBMCs. The source is a male donor in good health and CMV-seronegative.

The CDR3 sequence is CASQGAYEQYF. CDR3 nucleotide sequence: TGTGCCAGCCAGGGGGCCTACGAGCAGTACTTC. V is TRBV10-3 and J is TRBJ2-7, with 7 positions matching TRBD1. Germline lookup yields CDR1 ENHRY and CDR2 SYGVKD. This CDR3 spans 11 amino acids. Trimming removed 10 bases from V and 2 bases from J; junction bases left unmatched: 2.

The V call is TRBV2, the J call TRBJ2-7; D is possibly TRBD1 (5 bases). Germline CDR1 and CDR2: SNHLY and FYNNEI. The CDR3 contains 14 residues. The V gene lost 4 bases and the J gene lost 3 bases, with 13 bases spanning the gap. The CDR3 sequence is CASSATGHLYEQYF. The CDR3 bases are TGTGCCAGCAGTGCCACAGGCCACCTCTACGAGCAGTACTTC.

This clone is a singleton in its sample. This sequence joins TRBV11-1 and TRBJ2-2; 8 bases are shared with TRBD1. The CDR3 sequence is 16 residues long. The germline gives CDR1 SGHAT, CDR2 FQDESV (reference sequence). V shed 6 bases, J shed 1 base, and the junction held 7 bases outside the gene matches. The CDR3 region is CASRTDRGQNTGELFF. CDR3 DNA sequence: TGTGCCAGCAGAACCGACAGGGGCCAGAACACCGGGGAGCTGTTTTTT. The variable domain in full, completed from reference TRBV11-1 and TRBJ2-2, reads EAEVAQSPRYKITEKSQAVAFWCDPISGHATLYWYRQILGQGPELLVQFQDESVVDDSQLPKDRFSAERLKGVDSTLKIQPAELGDSAMYLCASRTDRGQNTGELFFGEGSRLTVL.

This rearrangement joins TRBV5-1 to TRBJ2-2, with D possibly matching TRBD1 (6 bases). The V gene's germline CDR1 is SGHRS and CDR2 YFSETQ. CDR3 length: 16 residues. The V and J ends lost 4 bases and 5 bases respectively, with 18 bases between them. The CDR3 bases are TGCGCCAGCAGCCCCCACAGGGCCCGAGGGACCGGGGAGCTGTTTTTT. Translation: CASSPHRARGTGELFF.

The CDR3 loop reads CASSLGGPLVEAFF. The CDR3 coding sequence is TGTGCCAGCAGCTTAGGCGGGCCCCTAGTCGAAGCTTTCTTT. This chain links TRBV7-9 with TRBJ1-1; D gene ambiguous. The germline gives CDR1 SEHNR, CDR2 FQNEAQ (reference sequence). This CDR3 has 14 residues. V was trimmed by 1 base and J by 8 bases, leaving 14 bases between them.

This clone was seen only a few times. The chain is built from TRBV7-9 and TRBJ2-7; possibly TRBD2 for D (5 bases). The CDR3 has 14 amino acids. The V and J ends lost 4 bases and 2 bases respectively, with 12 bases between them. Germline CDR1 reads SEHNR; CDR2 reads FQNEAQ (reference sequence). CDR3 protein: CASSSGVIPYEQYF. CDR3 nucleotides: TGTGCCAGCAGCTCCGGGGTGATCCCCTACGAGCAGTACTTC.

In nucleotides, the CDR3 is TGTGCCAGCAGCGTAGCAGGGGGCAGGGTCCAGGGGGAGACCCAGTACTTC. Translating it yields CASSVAGGRVQGETQYF. The chain couples TRBV9 to TRBJ2-5; 8 bases match TRBD1. Germline-derived CDR1 and CDR2 are SGDLS and YYNGEE. The V segment lost 0 bases and the J segment 5 bases; nucleotides outside the gene matches: 12. The CDR3 has 17 residues.

The CDR3 here is CASSLRAEGNYGYTF. DNA of the CDR3: TGTGCCAGCAGTTTAAGGGCGGAGGGTAACTATGGCTACACCTTC. This chain uses TRBV27 with TRBJ1-2; D is ambiguous. Germline CDR1 is MNHEY and CDR2 is SMNVEV (reference sequence). Trimming shortened V by 2 bases and J by 1 base, and 11 bases separated the two germline ends. This CDR3 contains 15 residues.

This clone was seen more than once but under ten times. The chain carries TRBV7-8 and TRBJ1-5, with unresolved D. This CDR3 has 16 residues. Germline CDR1 SGHVS, CDR2 FQNEAQ. V was pared by 2 bases and J by 3 bases, with 14 bases between. CDR3 in DNA: TGTGCCAGCAGCTTATACGAGGGCCGGGACAATCAGCCCCAGCATTTT. Amino acids: CASSLYEGRDNQPQHF. The full variable domain, with the rest looked up from reference TRBV7-8 and TRBJ1-5, is GAGVSQSPRYKVAKRGQDVALRCDPISGHVSLFWYQQALGQGPEFLTYFQNEAQLDKSGLPSDRFFAERPEGSVSTLKIQRTQQEDSAVYLCASSLYEGRDNQPQHFGDGTRLSIL.

The chain's CDR3 is CSVSYLQGASTEAFF. CDR3 in DNA: TGCAGCGTTTCGTACTTACAGGGGGCGAGTACTGAAGCTTTCTTT. The chain combines TRBV29-1 with TRBJ1-1; 9 bases are shared with TRBD1. This CDR3 comprises 15 residues. The trim removed 5 bases at V and 5 bases at J, leaving 12 bases unmatched. Germline V gene data show CDR1 as SQVTM and CDR2 as ANQGSEA.

The chain employs TRBV5-5 and TRBJ2-6, with D unresolved. The germline gives CDR1 SGHKS, CDR2 YYEKEE (reference sequence). The V gene lost 2 bases and the J gene lost 0 bases, with 9 bases spanning the gap. The length of the CDR3 is 16 residues. Written as DNA, the CDR3 is TGTGCCAGCAGCTTTGTCTTTCTCTCTGGGGCCAACGTCCTGACTTTC. Translation: CASSFVFLSGANVLTF.

The V call is TRBV9, the J call TRBJ2-5; the match to TRBD2 covers 7 bases. The CDR3 has 15 residues. The ends lost 0 bases at V and 0 bases at J; junction bases unmatched: 2. Per germline, CDR1 SGDLS and CDR2 YYNGEE. CDR3 DNA: TGTGCCAGCAGCGTAGAGGGAGGGTACCAAGAGACCCAGTACTTC. It encodes CASSVEGGYQETQYF.

The genes are TRBV13 and TRBJ1-5; perhaps TRBD1 as D (6 bases). Germline assignment: CDR1 PRHDT and CDR2 FYEKMQ (reference sequence). The CDR3 is made up of 14 amino acids. V was cut by 2 bases and J by 6 bases, with 11 bases left in between. The DNA for the CDR3 is TGTGCCAGCAGCTTAAGGGGGGGTGGTCAGCCCCAGCATTTT. Translated: CASSLRGGGQPQHF.

The chain carries TRBV19 and TRBJ1-5, with 12 bases aligning to TRBD1. V was clipped by 7 bases and J by 4 bases; unmatched bases: 5. CDR1 and CDR2 (germline): LNHDA, SQIVND (reference sequence). CDR3 length: 15 residues. The CDR3 here is CASTLGQGANQPQHF. The CDR3 DNA sequence: TGTGCCAGTACCCTGGGACAGGGGGCAAATCAGCCCCAGCATTTT.

CDR3 residues: CASSPDTYGYTF. CDR3 in DNA: TGTGCCAGCAGCCCAGACACTTATGGCTACACCTTC. The gene calls are TRBV11-2 and TRBJ1-2; D gene unclear. The CDR3 sequence is 12 residues long. CDR1 SGHAT and CDR2 FQNNGV come from the germline V gene. V was cut by 5 bases and J by 5 bases, with 9 bases left in between. Looking up the rest from reference TRBV11-2 and TRBJ1-2 gives the full variable domain: EAGVAQSPRYKIIEKRQSVAFWCNPISGHATLYWYQQILGQGPKLLIQFQNNGVVDDSQLPKDRFSAERLKGVDSTLKIQPAKLEDSAVYLCASSPDTYGYTFGSGTRLTVV.

This clone was seen a single time. J is TRBJ2-3 and V is TRBV11-2, with 8 bases fitting TRBD2. V was pared by 1 base and J by 4 bases, with 4 bases of the junction left unmatched. Germline CDR1 is SGHAT and CDR2 is FQNNGV. The CDR3 has 15 amino acids. CDR3 DNA: TGTGCCAGCAGCTTAGGCGGGGGGCACTCAGATACGCAGTATTTT. Residues: CASSLGGGHSDTQYF. Full variable domain (outside the CDR3, taken from reference TRBV11-2 and TRBJ2-3): EAGVAQSPRYKIIEKRQSVAFWCNPISGHATLYWYQQILGQGPKLLIQFQNNGVVDDSQLPKDRFSAERLKGVDSTLKIQPAKLEDSAVYLCASSLGGGHSDTQYFGPGTRLTVL.

There are a few counts of this clone. The genes are TRBV28 and TRBJ2-7, with D perhaps TRBD1 (5 bases). Trimming removed 4 bases at V and 9 bases at J, with 10 bases between. Per germline, CDR1 MDHEN and CDR2 SYDVKM. The CDR3 runs to 11 residues. This chain's CDR3 is CASSSQGPQYF. The CDR3 DNA reads as TGTGCCAGCAGTTCGCAGGGTCCGCAGTACTTC.

The rearrangement uses TRBV11-2 and TRBJ1-6, with no clear D. Looked up from germline, CDR1 is SGHAT and CDR2 is FQNNGV. The CDR3 is made up of 13 amino acids. V was pared by 8 bases and J by 8 bases, with 13 bases between. Here the CDR3 reads CASAPWEDSPLHF. The DNA for the CDR3 is TGTGCCAGCGCCCCCTGGGAGGATTCACCCCTCCACTTT.

This clone has more than one count but fewer than ten. The chain joins TRBV12-5 to TRBJ2-7; perhaps TRBD2 as D (5 bases). V was pared by 2 bases and J by 0 bases, with 11 bases between. Germline V CDR1 and CDR2: LGHNT, FRNRAP. The CDR3 runs 15 residues. The CDR3 region is CASGLWSGSSYEQYF. The CDR3 bases are TGTGCTAGTGGTTTGTGGTCGGGAAGCTCCTACGAGCAGTACTTC.

This rearrangement joins TRBV6-6 to TRBJ1-5; the D gene is possibly TRBD1 (5 bases). The germline CDR1 and CDR2 sequences are MNHNY and SVGAGI (reference sequence). Deletions cut 5 bases from V and 0 bases from J, with 14 bases between. This CDR3 has 16 residues. The CDR3 is CASSTPGGNSNQPQHF. CDR3 bases: TGTGCCAGCAGTACCCCCGGGGGGAATAGCAATCAGCCCCAGCATTTT.

A few counts support this clone. The V and J genes are TRBV7-8 and TRBJ2-7, with 8 bases fitting TRBD2. In germline, CDR1 is SGHVS, CDR2 FQNEAQ. The CDR3 has 16 residues. V gave up 5 bases and J gave up 0 bases; unmatched junction bases: 9. The CDR3 region has the DNA TGTGCCAGCAGCATCAGCGGGGGCAGGATCTCCTACGAGCAGTACTTC. It yields the protein CASSISGGRISYEQYF.

The rearrangement joins TRBV30 to TRBJ1-6, with unresolved D. This CDR3 comprises 12 residues. Germline CDR1 and CDR2: GTSNPN and SVGIG (reference sequence). V lost 2 bases and J lost 6, with 5 bases in between. The CDR3 is CAWSKSNSPLHF. Here the CDR3 DNA reads TGTGCCTGGAGTAAGAGTAATTCACCCCTCCACTTT.

In its sample, this clone was seen a few times. V gene TRBV7-2 combines with J gene TRBJ2-2; 14 nucleotides line up with TRBD2. The J segment lost 4 bases and the V segment lost 5 bases, leaving 9 bases of the junction unmatched. This CDR3 comprises 18 residues. Germline V gene data show CDR1 as SGHTA and CDR2 as FQGNSA. The CDR3 protein is CASSPSTSGGAVTGELFF. The CDR3 DNA reads TGTGCCAGCAGCCCGTCGACTAGCGGGGGGGCCGTCACCGGGGAGCTGTTTTTT.

DNA of the CDR3: TGTGCCAGCAGTCCGTGGGACATATCGTACGAGCAGTACTTC. Encoded protein: CASSPWDISYEQYF. The chain uses TRBV11-1 and TRBJ2-7, with a tentative D call TRBD1 (6 bases). Germline assignment: CDR1 SGHAT and CDR2 FQDESV (reference sequence). Trimming pared 6 bases from V and 4 bases from J, leaving 16 bases between. This CDR3 spans 14 amino acids.

This clone was seen a handful of times. The rearrangement joins TRBV18 to TRBJ1-2; 7 bases agree with TRBD1. The CDR3 is 13 amino acids. The V gene's germline CDR1 is KGHSH and CDR2 LQKENI. The V gene end was trimmed by 3 bases and the J gene end by 6 bases; junction bases not matched to a gene: 4. The CDR3 DNA reads TGTGCCAGCTCACCCGACAGGGTCCATGGCTACACCTTC. It encodes CASSPDRVHGYTF.

The chain is built from TRBV6-5 and TRBJ2-2; D is perhaps TRBD2 (5 bases). Germline loops: CDR1 MNHEY, CDR2 SVGAGI. V was shortened by 6 bases and J by 7 bases, with 6 bases between the two germline ends. The CDR3 has 11 amino acids. This CDR3 reads CASREDGELFF. The CDR3 DNA reads as TGTGCCAGCAGGGAGGACGGGGAGCTGTTTTTT.

The CDR3 spells CASSLLIGTEAFF. The CDR3 DNA follows: TGTGCCAGCAGCCTTCTAATCGGCACTGAAGCTTTCTTT. The V gene is TRBV7-3, the J gene TRBJ1-1, with D unresolved. CDR1 SGHTA and CDR2 FQGTGA come from the germline V gene. The length of the CDR3 is 13 residues. V lost 5 bases, J lost 4 bases, and 11 bases lay in between.

In its sample, this clone was seen a few times. The rearrangement joins TRBV18 to TRBJ1-2; D might be TRBD1 (6 bases). The V gene's germline CDR1 is KGHSH and CDR2 LQKENI. The CDR3 length is 16 residues. Trimming took off 3 bases at V and 2 bases at J, with 16 bases between the two ends. The CDR3 region is CASSPSILQGNYGYTF. The CDR3 DNA follows: TGTGCCAGCTCACCCTCGATCTTACAGGGAAACTATGGCTACACCTTC.

V and J are TRBV6-5 and TRBJ1-3, with 7 nucleotides matching TRBD1. This CDR3 contains 15 residues. V lost 2 bases and J lost 6; bases outside the gene matches: 7. Per the germline V gene, CDR1 is MNHEY and CDR2 is SVGAGI. This CDR3 is CASSYGSGGSNTIYF. DNA for the CDR3: TGTGCCAGCAGTTACGGGTCAGGGGGTTCAAACACCATATATTTT.

This clone was observed a few times. The genes are TRBV18 and TRBJ2-5; D is possibly TRBD1 (5 bases). The CDR3 is 13 amino acids. Trimming took 6 bases from V and 2 from J, leaving 10 bases between them. Germline CDR1 is KGHSH and CDR2 is LQKENI. The CDR3 nucleotides read TGTGCCAGCTCGCGACAGCTACAAGAGACCCAGTACTTC. Translated, it gives CASSRQLQETQYF.

The V call is TRBV6-6, the J call TRBJ2-7; D is undetermined. CDR3 length equals 12 residues. V lost 5 bases to trimming and J lost 3 bases, with 8 bases between them. The V gene's germline CDR1 is MNHNY and CDR2 SVGAGI (reference sequence). The CDR3 loop reads CASSVTDYEQYF. The CDR3 DNA follows: TGTGCCAGCAGTGTCACAGACTACGAGCAGTACTTC.

This clone was detected a few times. The chain joins TRBV20-1 to TRBJ1-1; D gene ambiguous. CDR3 length equals 11 residues. V lost 6 bases and J lost 2, with 7 bases in between. CDR1 is DFQATT, CDR2 SNEGSKA, per germline (reference sequence). The CDR3 here is CSALRNTEAFF. Here the CDR3 DNA reads TGCAGTGCGCTCAGAAACACTGAAGCTTTCTTT.